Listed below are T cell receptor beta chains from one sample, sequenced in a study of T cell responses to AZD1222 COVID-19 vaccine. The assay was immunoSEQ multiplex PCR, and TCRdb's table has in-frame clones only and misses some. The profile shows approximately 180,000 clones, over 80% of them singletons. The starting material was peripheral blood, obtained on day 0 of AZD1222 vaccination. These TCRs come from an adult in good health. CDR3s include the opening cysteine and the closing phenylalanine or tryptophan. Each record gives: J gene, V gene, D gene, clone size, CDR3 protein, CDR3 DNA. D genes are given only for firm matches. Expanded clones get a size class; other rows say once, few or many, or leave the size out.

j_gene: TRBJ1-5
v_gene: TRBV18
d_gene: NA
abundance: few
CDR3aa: CASSPGDQPQHF
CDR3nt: TGTGCCAGCTCCCCAGGGGATCAGCCCCAGCATTTT

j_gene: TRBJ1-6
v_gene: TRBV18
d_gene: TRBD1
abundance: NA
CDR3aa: CASSPPGQGWNSPLHF
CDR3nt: TGTGCCAGCTCACCACCGGGACAGGGGTGGAATTCACCCCTCCACTTT

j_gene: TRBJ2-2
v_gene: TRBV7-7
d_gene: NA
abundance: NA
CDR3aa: CASSSYRDTGELFF
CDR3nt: TGTGCCAGCAGCTCCTACAGGGACACCGGGGAGCTGTTTTTT

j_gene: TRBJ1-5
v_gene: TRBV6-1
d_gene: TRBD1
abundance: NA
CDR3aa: CASSEMTGNQPQHF
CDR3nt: TGTGCCAGCAGTGAAATGACAGGGAATCAGCCCCAGCATTTT

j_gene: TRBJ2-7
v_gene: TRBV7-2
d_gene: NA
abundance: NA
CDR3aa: CASSLAGRPFDYEQYF
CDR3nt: TGTGCCAGCAGCTTAGCGGGACGGCCGTTTGACTACGAGCAGTACTTC

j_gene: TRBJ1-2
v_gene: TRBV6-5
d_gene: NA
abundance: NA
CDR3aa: CASSSVPQGSYGYTF
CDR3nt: TGTGCCAGCAGTTCCGTCCCACAGGGATCCTATGGCTACACCTTC

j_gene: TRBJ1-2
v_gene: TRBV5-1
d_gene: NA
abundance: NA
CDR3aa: CASSATINYGYTF
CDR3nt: TGCGCCAGCAGCGCCACCATAAACTATGGCTACACCTTC

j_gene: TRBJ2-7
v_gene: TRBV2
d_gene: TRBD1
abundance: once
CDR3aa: CASSEMTGGAYEQYF
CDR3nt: TGTGCCAGCAGTGAAATGACAGGGGGGGCATACGAGCAGTACTTC

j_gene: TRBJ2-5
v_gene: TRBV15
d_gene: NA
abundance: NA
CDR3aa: CATSRAGQSQETQYF
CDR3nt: TGTGCCACCAGCAGAGCTGGGCAGTCTCAAGAGACCCAGTACTTC

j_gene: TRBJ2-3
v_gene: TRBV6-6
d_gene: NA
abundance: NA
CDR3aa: CASSTGRDTDTQYF
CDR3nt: TGTGCCAGCAGCACGGGACGGGATACAGATACGCAGTATTTT

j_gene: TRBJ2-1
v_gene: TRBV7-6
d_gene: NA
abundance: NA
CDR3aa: CASSLEAPRGGRNGNEQFF
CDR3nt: TGTGCCAGCAGCTTAGAGGCCCCTCGCGGGGGCAGGAACGGCAATGAGCAGTTCTTC

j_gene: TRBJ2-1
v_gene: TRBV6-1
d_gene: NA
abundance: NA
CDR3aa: CASSEGGAPYNEQFF
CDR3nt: TGTGCCAGCAGTGAGGGGGGGGCCCCCTACAATGAGCAGTTCTTC

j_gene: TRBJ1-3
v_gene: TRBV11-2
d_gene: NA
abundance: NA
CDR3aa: CAIKTDSGNTIYF
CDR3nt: TGTGCCATAAAGACGGACTCTGGAAACACCATATATTTT

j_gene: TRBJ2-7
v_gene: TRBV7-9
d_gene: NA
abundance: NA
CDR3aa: CASSLVREEQYF
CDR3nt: TGTGCCAGCAGCTTAGTCAGGGAGGAGCAGTACTTC

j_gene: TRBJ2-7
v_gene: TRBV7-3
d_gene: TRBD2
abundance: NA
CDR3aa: CASSLAGGGYYEQYF
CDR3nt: TGTGCCAGCAGCTTAGCGGGAGGGGGTTACTACGAGCAGTACTTC

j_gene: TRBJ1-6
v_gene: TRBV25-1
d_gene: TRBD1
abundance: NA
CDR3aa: CASSEGQGGYSPLHF
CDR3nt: TGTGCCAGCAGTGAAGGGCAGGGGGGGTATTCACCCCTCCACTTT

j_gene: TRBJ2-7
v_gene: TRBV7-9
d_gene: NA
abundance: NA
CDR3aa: CASSSRSSLADPYEQYF
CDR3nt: TGTGCCAGCAGCTCCCGCTCTAGCCTGGCAGACCCTTACGAGCAGTACTTC

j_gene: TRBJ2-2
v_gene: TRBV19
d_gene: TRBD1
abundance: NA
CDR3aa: CASINPDRGAGELFF
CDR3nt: TGTGCCAGTATCAACCCGGACAGGGGCGCCGGGGAGCTGTTTTTT

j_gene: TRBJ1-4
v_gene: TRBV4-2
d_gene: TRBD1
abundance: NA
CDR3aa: CASSATGDTNEKLFF
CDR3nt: TGTGCCAGCAGTGCAACAGGGGACACGAATGAAAAACTGTTTTTT

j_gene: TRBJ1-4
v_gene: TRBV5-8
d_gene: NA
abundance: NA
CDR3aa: CASSFRGRNEKLFF
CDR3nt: TGTGCCAGCAGCTTCAGGGGACGTAATGAAAAACTGTTTTTT

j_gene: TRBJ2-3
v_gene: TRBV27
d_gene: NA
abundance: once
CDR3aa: CASSLSWGRVTDTQYF
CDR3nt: TGTGCCAGCAGTTTATCGTGGGGCAGGGTGACAGATACGCAGTATTTT

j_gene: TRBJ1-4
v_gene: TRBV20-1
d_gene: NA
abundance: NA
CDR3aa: CSASWGQIEKLFF
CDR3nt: TGCAGTGCTAGTTGGGGGCAAATTGAAAAACTGTTTTTT

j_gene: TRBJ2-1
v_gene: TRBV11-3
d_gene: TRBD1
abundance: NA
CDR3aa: CASSETNKQGSEQFF
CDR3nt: TGTGCCAGCAGCGAAACGAACAAACAGGGGAGTGAGCAGTTCTTC

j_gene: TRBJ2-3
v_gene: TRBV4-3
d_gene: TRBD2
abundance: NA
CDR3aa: CASSQGLAGEKSTDTQYF
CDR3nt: TGCGCCAGCAGCCAGGGACTAGCGGGAGAGAAGAGCACAGATACGCAGTATTTT

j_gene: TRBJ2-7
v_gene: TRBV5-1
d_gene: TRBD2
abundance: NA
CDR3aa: CASSRSTGLAGDVEQYF
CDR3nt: TGCGCCAGCAGCCGAAGTACGGGACTAGCGGGGGACGTCGAGCAGTACTTC

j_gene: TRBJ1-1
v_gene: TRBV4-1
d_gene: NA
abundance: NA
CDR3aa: CASSQDSDTAAAEAFF
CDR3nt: TGCGCCAGCAGCCAAGATTCGGATACAGCGGCGGCTGAAGCTTTCTTT